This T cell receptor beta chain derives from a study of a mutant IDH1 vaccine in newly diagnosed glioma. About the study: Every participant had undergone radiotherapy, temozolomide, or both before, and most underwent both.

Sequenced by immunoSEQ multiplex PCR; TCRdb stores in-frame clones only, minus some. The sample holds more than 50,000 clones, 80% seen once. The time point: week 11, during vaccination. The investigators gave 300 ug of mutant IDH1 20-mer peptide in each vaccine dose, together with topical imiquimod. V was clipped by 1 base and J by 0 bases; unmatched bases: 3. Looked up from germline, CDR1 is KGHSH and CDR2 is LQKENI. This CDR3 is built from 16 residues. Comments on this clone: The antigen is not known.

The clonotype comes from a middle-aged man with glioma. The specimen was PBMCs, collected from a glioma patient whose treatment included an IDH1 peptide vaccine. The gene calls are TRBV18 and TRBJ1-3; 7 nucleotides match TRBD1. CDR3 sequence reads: CASSPRTGGSGNTIYF. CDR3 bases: TGTGCCAGCTCACCACGGACAGGAGGCTCTGGAAACACCATATATTTT.